This TCR beta chain was sequenced during a study of T-cell reconstitution after alpha-beta-depleted transplantation in children. Study results and limitations: One year after transplant, T-cell counts and diversity came mostly from newly produced T cells.

This clonotype has a handful of counts. The antigen remains unidentified. Germline V gene data show CDR1 as SNHLY and CDR2 as FYNNEI. V lost 1 base and J lost 3, with 10 bases in between. CDR3 size: 15 residues. A library of TCRbeta sequences, prepared with unique molecular identifiers, was generated. TCRdb called the PCR reads again in MiXCR, with one record for every CDR3 protein. The repertoire holds 250,000 to 350,000 distinct CDR3 sequences, approximately 20% seen once, with roughly 11% in the top ten. The chain has TRBV2 and TRBJ2-1, with no clear D. The TCR sequence derives from a male patient between 5 and 17 years old who had a stem cell transplant for acute lymphoblastic leukemia, so the T cells may come from the graft donor. The sample here was PBMCs, mostly from graft donor cells, taken 180 days after TCRalphabeta/CD19-depleted stem cell transplant. In DNA form, the CDR3 reads TGTGCCAGCAGTGAAGGAGGCTTTTTCTACAATGAGCAGTTCTTC. Protein sequence: CASSEGGFFYNEQFF.